The entry that follows covers one TCR beta chain sequence. In the original workflow: The authors estimated nucleated cell counts from reference gene primer amplification. This table comes from immunoSEQ multiplex PCR, and its TCRdb copy is limited to in-frame clones, with some not included. The V and J calls and clone size are taken from that table; D and trimming were inferred from the DNA. Among around 24,000 clones listed, roughly 90% were seen once. Germline lookup yields CDR1 LNHDA and CDR2 SQIVND (reference sequence). The CDR3 contains 16 residues. The V gene end was trimmed by 6 bases and the J gene end by 6 bases; junction bases not matched to a gene: 13. The sample is drawn from a study of blood T cell repertoires in COVID-19. Study overall: Both acute and convalescent COVID-19 samples were obtained from the United States, Italy and Spain. PBMCs, B-cell-depleted T cells, or T cells provided the cDNA or gDNA that made up the material.

Sequencing used peripheral blood. The chain links TRBV19 to TRBJ2-4, with 8 bases lining up with TRBD1. The sequence derives from a human donor in a cohort sampled during active COVID-19. CDR3 in amino acids: CASSQPGTGLLNIQYF. The CDR3 DNA reads TGTGCCAGTAGCCAGCCCGGGACAGGATTGCTAAACATTCAGTACTTC.